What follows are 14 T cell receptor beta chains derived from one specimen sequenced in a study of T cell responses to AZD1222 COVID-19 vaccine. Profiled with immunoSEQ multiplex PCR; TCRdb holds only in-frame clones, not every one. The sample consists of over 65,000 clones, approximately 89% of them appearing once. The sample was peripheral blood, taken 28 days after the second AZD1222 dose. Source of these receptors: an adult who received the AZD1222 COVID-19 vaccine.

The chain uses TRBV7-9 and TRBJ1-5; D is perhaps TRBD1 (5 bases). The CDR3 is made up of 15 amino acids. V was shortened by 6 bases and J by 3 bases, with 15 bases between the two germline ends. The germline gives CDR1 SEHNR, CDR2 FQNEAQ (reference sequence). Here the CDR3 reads CASSWTGENNQPQHF. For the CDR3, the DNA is TGTGCCAGCAGTTGGACGGGGGAGAACAATCAGCCCCAGCATTTT. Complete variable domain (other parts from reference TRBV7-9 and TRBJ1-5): DTGVSQNPRHKITKRGQNVTFRCDPISEHNRLYWYRQTLGQGPEFLTYFQNEAQLEKSRLLSDRFSAERPKGSFSTLEIQRTEQGDSAMYLCASSWTGENNQPQHFGDGTRLSIL.

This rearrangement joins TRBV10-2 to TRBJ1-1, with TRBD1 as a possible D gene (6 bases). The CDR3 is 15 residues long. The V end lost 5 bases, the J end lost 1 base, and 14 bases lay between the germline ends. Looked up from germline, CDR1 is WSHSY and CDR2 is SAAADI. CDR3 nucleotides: TGCGCCAGCAGTATTACCAGGGGCCCGAACACTGAAGCTTTCTTT. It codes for CASSITRGPNTEAFF.

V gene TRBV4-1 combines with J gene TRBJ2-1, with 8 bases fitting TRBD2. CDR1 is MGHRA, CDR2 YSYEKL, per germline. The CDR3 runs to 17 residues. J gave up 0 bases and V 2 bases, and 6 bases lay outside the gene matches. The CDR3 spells CASSQLTSDDSYNEQFF. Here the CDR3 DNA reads TGCGCCAGCAGCCAATTGACTAGCGATGACTCCTACAATGAGCAGTTCTTC.

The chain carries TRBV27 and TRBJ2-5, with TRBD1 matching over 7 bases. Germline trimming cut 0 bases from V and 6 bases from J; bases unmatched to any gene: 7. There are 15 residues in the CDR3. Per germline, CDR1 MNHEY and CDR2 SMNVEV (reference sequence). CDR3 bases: TGTGCCAGCAGTTTATCACAGGGGATAGAGAAGACCCAGTACTTC. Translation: CASSLSQGIEKTQYF.

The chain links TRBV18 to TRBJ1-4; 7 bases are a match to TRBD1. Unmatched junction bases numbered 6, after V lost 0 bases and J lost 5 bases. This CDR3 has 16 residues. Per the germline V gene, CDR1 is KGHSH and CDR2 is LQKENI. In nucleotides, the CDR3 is TGTGCCAGCTCACCACCTCGACAGGGCCTAAATGAAAAACTGTTTTTT. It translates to CASSPPRQGLNEKLFF.

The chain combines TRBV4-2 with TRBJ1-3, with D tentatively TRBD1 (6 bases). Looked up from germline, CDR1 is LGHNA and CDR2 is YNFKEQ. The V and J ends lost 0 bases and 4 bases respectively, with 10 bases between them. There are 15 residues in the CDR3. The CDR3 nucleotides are TGTGCCAGCAGCCAAGACAGGGGTGGCGGAAACACCATATATTTT. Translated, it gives CASSQDRGGGNTIYF.

The CDR3 DNA follows: TGTGCCAGCAGAACGGGGACAGGGGTAAGGTACGAGCAGTACGTC. This gives the protein CASRTGTGVRYEQYV. The V call is TRBV7-3, the J call TRBJ2-7, with 10 bases lining up with TRBD1. The ends lost 6 bases at V and 4 bases at J; junction bases unmatched: 9. The CDR3 runs to 15 residues. CDR1 and CDR2 (germline): SGHTA, FQGTGA.

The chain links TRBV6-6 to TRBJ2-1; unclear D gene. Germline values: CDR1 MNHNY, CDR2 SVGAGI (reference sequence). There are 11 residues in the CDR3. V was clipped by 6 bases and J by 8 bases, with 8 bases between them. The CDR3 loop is CASRTRHEQFF. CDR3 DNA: TGTGCCAGCAGGACTCGGCATGAGCAGTTCTTC.

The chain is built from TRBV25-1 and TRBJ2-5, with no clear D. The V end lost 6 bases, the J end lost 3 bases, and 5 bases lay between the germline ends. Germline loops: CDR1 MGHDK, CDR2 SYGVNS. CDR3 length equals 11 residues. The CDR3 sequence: CASSLEETQYF. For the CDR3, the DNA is TGTGCCAGCAGCCTAGAAGAGACCCAGTACTTC.

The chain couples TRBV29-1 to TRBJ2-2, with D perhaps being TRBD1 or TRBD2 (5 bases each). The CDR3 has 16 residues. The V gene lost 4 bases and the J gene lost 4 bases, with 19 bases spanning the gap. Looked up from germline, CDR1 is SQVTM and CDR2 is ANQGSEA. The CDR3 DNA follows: TGCAGCGTTGTATTGGTTGAGGGGCCGAGCACCGGGGAGCTGTTTTTT. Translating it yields CSVVLVEGPSTGELFF.

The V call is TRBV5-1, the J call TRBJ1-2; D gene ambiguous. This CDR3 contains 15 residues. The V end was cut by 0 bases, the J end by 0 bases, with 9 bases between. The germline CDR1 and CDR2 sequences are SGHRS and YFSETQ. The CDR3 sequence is CASSLAEGSNYGYTF. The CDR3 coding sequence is TGCGCCAGCAGCTTGGCCGAGGGATCTAACTATGGCTACACCTTC.

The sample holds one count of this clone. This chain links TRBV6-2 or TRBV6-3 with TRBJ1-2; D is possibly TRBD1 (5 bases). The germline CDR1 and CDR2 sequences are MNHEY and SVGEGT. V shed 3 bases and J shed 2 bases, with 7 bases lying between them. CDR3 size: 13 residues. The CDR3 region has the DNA TGTGCCAGCAGTTATCCAGGGAACTATGGCTACACCTTC. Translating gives CASSYPGNYGYTF.

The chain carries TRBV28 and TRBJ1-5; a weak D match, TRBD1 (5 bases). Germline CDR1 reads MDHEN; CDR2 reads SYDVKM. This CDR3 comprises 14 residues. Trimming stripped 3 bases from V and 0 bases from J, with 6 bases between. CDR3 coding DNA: TGTGCCAGCAGTTTGAGGGGTAGCAATCAGCCCCAGCATTTT. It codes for CASSLRGSNQPQHF.

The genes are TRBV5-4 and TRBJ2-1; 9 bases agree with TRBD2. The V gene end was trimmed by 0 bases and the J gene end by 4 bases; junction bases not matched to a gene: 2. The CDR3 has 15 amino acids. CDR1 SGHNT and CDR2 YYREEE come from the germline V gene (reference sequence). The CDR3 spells CASSLEAGGYNEQFF. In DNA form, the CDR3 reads TGTGCCAGCAGCTTGGAAGCGGGGGGTTACAATGAGCAGTTCTTC.